This T cell receptor beta chain derives from a study of graft-versus-host responses after intestinal transplantation (dated by TCRdb to about 2021). The study in broad terms: The transplants that recipients got were multivisceral, liver-intestinal, or isolated intestinal. A peak of at least 4% donor T cells among recipient peripheral blood mononuclear cells was the definition used for donor T cell macrochimerism. After intestinal transplantation, graft-versus-host and host-versus-graft alloreactive T cell clones were followed in the graft, circulation and bone marrow using bulk TCR-beta CDR3 sequencing. All recipients received anti-thymocyte globulin induction followed by maintenance tacrolimus and steroids for roughly three years. Samples from a few later patients were sequenced in-house on an Illumina MiSeq with MiXCR processing rather than by the commercial service. To identify alloreactive clones, pre-transplant mixed lymphocyte reaction products were sequenced and then compared with unstimulated pre-transplant donor and recipient T cells. Of the roughly 24 intestinal transplant recipients enrolled in the cohort, one of whom was a retransplant, a few patients without pretransplant specimens were excluded. General study outcomes and caveats: GvH clones were detected in recipient bone marrow, and some appeared earlier in ileal mucosa or blood, consistent with an intestinal mucosal origin. In patients with donor T cell macrochimerism, the allografts had high GvH to HvG T cell clonal ratios. Conclusions were limited by the relatively low number and heterogeneity of intestinal transplant patients. Early after transplant, peak levels of circulating GvH clones were found to be associated with declines in HvG clones.

Libraries came from the immunoSEQ multiplex PCR assay. For most patients, genomic DNA was isolated with the Qiagen DNeasy Blood and Tissue Kit and sent frozen to Adaptive Biotechnologies for TCR sequencing. For most patients, high-throughput TCR-beta CDR3 sequencing of genomic DNA was performed by Adaptive Biotechnologies. The authors' pipeline ran thus. TCR sequencing data were retrieved from Adaptive's ImmunoSEQ software for 15 to 20 patients, whereas a few other patients were processed with MiXCR and VDJtools. CD4 versus CD8 sorting errors were corrected by removing sequences found in both subsets at a frequency ratio below 5:1. Because the origin of CDR3 nucleotide sequences shared between donor and recipient could not be assigned, those sequences were removed. To be classed as alloreactive, a clone needed at least 2-fold expansion over unstimulated cells and a minimum CFSE-low frequency of 0.002% (template counts) or 0.001% (read counts). A clone was considered mappable if detected in the sequenced pre-transplant spleen, lymph node, or MLR CFSE-low populations of the donor or recipient. Cumulative frequency of alloreactive clones was calculated as a percentage of all sequences weighted by copy number. TCRdb limited this immuneACCESS table to in-frame rearrangements with V and J called. A share of clones is missing; checked studies link under half to unresolved V genes, and the rest is unexplained. The DNA was the basis for D and trimming; V, J and clone size are from that table. The sample contains 80,000 to 90,000 clones, roughly 88% of them found a single time. The top ten hold 0.11% of the sample.

Worth noting for this clone: It has no known antigen specificity. Base quality data are lacking; no much larger clone is found one base away.

The time point label for this specimen denotes: cells obtained before transplantation from donor or recipient. CD3+CD4+ and CD3+CD8+ populations were FACS-sorted from unstimulated pre-transplant donor and recipient cells taken from spleen or lymph nodes. The CDR3 spans 15 residues, from the cysteine through the phenylalanine. Only the CDR3 part of the read is kept: 45 bases, read in frame from the first base. Deletion took 5 bases off V and 0 bases off J, with a span of 14 bases between the germline ends. CDR1 MNHNS and CDR2 SASEGT were looked up in the germline V gene. This TCR came from a human donor who received an intestinal transplant. The sample in question was unstimulated CD4+ T cells sorted from spleen or lymph node cells, obtained before intestinal transplant. This sequence uses TRBV6-1 and TRBJ2-7; perhaps TRBD1 is the D gene, with 6 bases matching. The DNA is TGTGCCAGCAGTTCGACAGGATTCAGCTCCTACGAGCAGTACTTC. Translated, it gives CASSSTGFSSYEQYF.